This entry lists 23 T cell receptor beta chains sequenced from one sample in a study of regulatory T cells in long-lasting Graves disease. As for time point: newly diagnosed GD, antithyroid drugs for less than 3 months. The TCR library was made from RNA that had been extracted from PBMCs in TRIzol. In building TCR beta libraries, iRepertoire HTBI primers were used together with Arm-PCR of CDR3 regions. TCRdb fed the multiplex PCR reads into MiXCR, producing one record per CDR3 protein. The table records about 610,000 distinct CDR3 sequences, roughly a sixth of them present only once. These data are also associated with another study on T cells in Graves' hyperthyroidism and ophthalmopathy.

The source material was peripheral blood mononuclear cells (PBMCs), sampled at new diagnosis, from a patient treated with antithyroid drugs. The receptors come from a man aged 18 to 29 with Graves disease.

This clonotype was observed many times. The rearrangement links TRBV20-1 to TRBJ1-5; TRBD1 is a possible D gene (6 bases). Trimming pared 6 bases from V and 5 bases from J, leaving 14 bases between. This CDR3 contains 13 residues. Germline V gene lookup returns CDR1 DFQATT and CDR2 SNEGSKA (reference sequence). The CDR3 spells CSAHRDPDQPQHF. Written as DNA, the CDR3 is TGCAGTGCACACAGGGACCCGGATCAGCCCCAGCATTTT.

The chain employs TRBV9 and TRBJ2-3, with 10 nucleotides matching TRBD1. The CDR3 totals 15 residues. The germline gives CDR1 SGDLS, CDR2 YYNGEE. The V gene end was trimmed by 4 bases and the J gene end by 6 bases; junction bases not matched to a gene: 8. The CDR3 sequence: CASSPRDRGRDTQYF. The CDR3 DNA follows: TGTGCCAGCAGCCCCCGGGACAGGGGTAGGGATACGCAGTATTTT.

This clonotype appeared many times. The chain carries TRBV2 and TRBJ2-2; D perhaps matches TRBD2 (6 bases). The V and J ends lost 4 bases and 1 base respectively, with 10 bases between them. CDR3 length equals 15 residues. The germline V gene has CDR1 SNHLY and CDR2 FYNNEI. The DNA for the CDR3 is TGTGCCAGCAGTGTCGGGAGTTTGAACACCGGGGAGCTGTTTTTT. Protein sequence: CASSVGSLNTGELFF.

This clonotype was found many times. V gene TRBV4-1 combines with J gene TRBJ2-7, with D hard to call. The germline V gene encodes CDR1 MGHRA and CDR2 YSYEKL. The CDR3 is 16 residues long. With 3 bases removed from V and 0 bases from J, the gap between germline ends came to 15 bases. In DNA form, the CDR3 reads TGCGCCAGCAGCCAGGCCGACCTCATGAGCTCCTACGAGCAGTACTTC. It yields the protein CASSQADLMSSYEQYF.

This clonotype was detected a few times. The chain employs TRBV12-3 or TRBV12-4 and TRBJ2-1; 10 bases match TRBD1. The trim removed 6 bases at V and 8 bases at J, leaving 13 bases unmatched. The CDR3 runs to 16 residues. Written as DNA, the CDR3 is TGTGCCAGCAGCCGGCCCCGGGACAGGGGTAAGGATGAGCAGTTCTTC. It translates to CASSRPRDRGKDEQFF.

Many counts were recorded for this clonotype. This CDR3 reads CASSFYSMNTEAFF. The DNA for the CDR3 is TGTGCCAGCAGTTTCTACAGTATGAACACTGAAGCTTTCTTT. The chain carries TRBV12-3 or TRBV12-4 and TRBJ1-1; unclear D gene. V was cut by 3 bases and J by 0 bases, with 8 bases left in between. The CDR3 length is 14 residues.

Many counts were recorded for this clonotype. The chain joins TRBV11-1 to TRBJ2-3; unclear D gene. The CDR3 loop spans 15 amino acids. Trimming took 1 base from V and 3 from J, leaving 11 bases between them. CDR1 SGHAT and CDR2 FQDESV come from the germline V gene (reference sequence). CDR3 loop: CASSLGSTRTDTQYF. The CDR3 coding sequence is TGTGCCAGCAGCTTAGGGTCCACAAGGACAGATACGCAGTATTTT.

The rearrangement links TRBV27 to TRBJ1-2; 9 bases match TRBD1. J lost 3 bases, V lost 8 bases, and 7 bases had no gene match. This CDR3 spans 14 amino acids. CDR1 is MNHEY, CDR2 SMNVEV, per germline (reference sequence). The CDR3 loop reads CASFGQGRDYGYTF. CDR3 bases: TGTGCCAGCTTCGGACAGGGGCGAGACTATGGCTACACCTTC.

This clonotype has at least ten counts. The rearrangement links TRBV18 to TRBJ2-3, with 8 bases aligning to TRBD1. The J segment lost 0 bases and the V segment lost 1 base, leaving 3 bases of the junction unmatched. The CDR3 is made up of 16 amino acids. CDR1 KGHSH and CDR2 LQKENI come from the germline V gene. The CDR3 DNA reads TGTGCCAGCTCACCACTCCGGGACAGGAGCACAGATACGCAGTATTTT. Encoded protein: CASSPLRDRSTDTQYF.

This clonotype was seen repeatedly, ten times or more. The V gene is TRBV6-5, the J gene TRBJ2-7, with 12 nucleotides matching TRBD2. CDR3 length: 16 residues. Germline loops: CDR1 MNHEY, CDR2 SVGAGI. The J segment lost 2 bases and the V segment lost 3 bases, leaving 5 bases of the junction unmatched. The CDR3 here is CASSYSLAGGAYEQYF. CDR3 nucleotides: TGTGCCAGCAGTTATTCACTAGCGGGAGGTGCCTACGAGCAGTACTTC.

This clonotype was seen repeatedly, ten times or more. Here the CDR3 DNA reads TGCAGTGCGGGTCTAGCGGGAGTCCGCTCCTACGAGCAGTACTTC. Translated, it gives CSAGLAGVRSYEQYF. This chain connects TRBV20-1 to TRBJ2-7, with TRBD2 matching 10 bases. The CDR3 is 15 residues long. Germline V lookup: CDR1 DFQATT, CDR2 SNEGSKA (reference sequence). The V segment lost 6 bases and the J segment 0 bases; nucleotides outside the gene matches: 8.

The V and J genes are TRBV20-1 and TRBJ1-3, with 8 positions matching TRBD1. Germline V gives CDR1 DFQATT, CDR2 SNEGSKA (reference sequence). The V and J ends lost 2 bases and 2 bases, in that order; junction bases with no gene match: 11. The CDR3 loop spans 17 amino acids. The CDR3 coding sequence is TGCAGTGCTAGACTAGAGACAGGGGCCGGGGCTGGAAACACCATATATTTT. Translating gives CSARLETGAGAGNTIYF.

This clonotype appeared many times. This sequence joins TRBV11-1 and TRBJ2-3; D is unresolved. Trimming shortened V by 4 bases and J by 1 base, and 9 bases separated the two germline ends. The germline CDR1 and CDR2 sequences are SGHAT and FQDESV (reference sequence). The CDR3 runs 14 residues. CDR3 amino acids: CASSSDSRTDTQYF. The CDR3 bases are TGTGCCAGCAGCTCCGACTCGCGCACAGATACGCAGTATTTT. Full variable domain (rest looked up from reference TRBV11-1 and TRBJ2-3): EAEVAQSPRYKITEKSQAVAFWCDPISGHATLYWYRQILGQGPELLVQFQDESVVDDSQLPKDRFSAERLKGVDSTLKIQPAELGDSAMYLCASSSDSRTDTQYFGPGTRLTVL.

Many counts were recorded for this clonotype. The chain uses TRBV28 and TRBJ2-7, with 9 bases fitting TRBD1. V dropped 8 bases and J dropped 1; count of bases not matched to a gene: 12. The germline V gene encodes CDR1 MDHEN and CDR2 SYDVKM. The CDR3 spans 16 residues. The chain's CDR3 is CASLPPPGQGSYEQYF. DNA of the CDR3: TGTGCCAGCTTACCGCCCCCGGGACAGGGTTCCTACGAGCAGTACTTC.

This clonotype was seen ten or more times. The chain has TRBV3-1 and TRBJ2-3, with a possible D match to TRBD2 (5 bases). The CDR3 is 13 amino acids. Germline V gives CDR1 LGHDT, CDR2 YNNKEL (reference sequence). Trimming stripped 8 bases from V and 6 bases from J, with 15 bases between. The CDR3 here is CASLASRGDTQYF. The CDR3 DNA is TGTGCCAGCCTAGCATCTCGCGGGGATACGCAGTATTTT.

Details on this clonotype: This clone may be a read error of a much larger clone one base away. The rearrangement joins TRBV12-3 or TRBV12-4 to TRBJ1-2; D ambiguous. Deletions cut 4 bases from V and 6 bases from J, with 15 bases between. The CDR3 contains 14 residues. CDR3 DNA: TGTGCCAGCAGTTCCCGCCGCGTTACGGATGGCTACACCTTC. It is translated as CASSSRRVTDGYTF.

The rearrangement joins TRBV6-2 or TRBV6-3 to TRBJ1-5; the match to TRBD1 covers 7 bases. After removal of 6 bases from V and 6 bases from J, the junction contained 17 bases not matched to a gene. The CDR3 consists of 17 residues. Germline V gene data show CDR1 as MNHEY and CDR2 as SVGEGT. The CDR3 sequence is CASSRDRVSPSGQPQHF. As DNA, the CDR3 is TGTGCCAGCAGCAGAGACAGGGTTTCCCCCTCGGGTCAGCCCCAGCATTTT.

For this clonotype: A much larger clone lies one base from this, so it may be a read error. This chain links TRBV6-1 with TRBJ2-5, with TRBD1 matching over 11 bases. The germline V gene encodes CDR1 MNHNS and CDR2 SASEGT. The CDR3 spans 17 residues. This CDR3 reads CAGSEWGDRGSQETQYF. CDR3 DNA sequence: TGTGCCGGCAGTGAATGGGGGGACAGGGGGTCTCAAGAGACCCAGTACTTC.

This clonotype was observed a few times. The chain links TRBV4-1 to TRBJ1-4, with D possibly matching TRBD1 (5 bases). The germline CDR1 and CDR2 sequences are MGHRA and YSYEKL. This CDR3 has 11 residues. V gave up 2 bases and J gave up 10 bases, with 5 bases separating them. This chain's CDR3 is CASSQQGKLFF. CDR3 DNA sequence: TGCGCCAGCAGCCAACAGGGAAAACTGTTTTTT.

This clonotype was seen a handful of times. This chain's CDR3 is CSARQPAADTQYF. The CDR3 region has the DNA TGCAGTGCTAGGCAGCCGGCGGCAGATACGCAGTATTTT. The J gene is TRBJ2-3, the V gene TRBV20-1; D not resolved. Germline V lookup: CDR1 DFQATT, CDR2 SNEGSKA (reference sequence). This CDR3 spans 13 amino acids. V lost 3 bases to trimming and J lost 4 bases, with 11 bases between them.

This clonotype was detected many times. V and J are TRBV12-3 or TRBV12-4 and TRBJ2-1; D might be TRBD1 (5 bases). CDR3 length: 15 residues. V shed 2 bases and J shed 7 bases, with 15 bases lying between them. CDR3 sequence: CASSLIGRASNEQFF. CDR3 DNA sequence: TGTGCCAGCAGTTTAATCGGCAGGGCGAGTAATGAGCAGTTCTTC.

The chain employs TRBV29-1 and TRBJ2-3, with D maybe TRBD2 (6 bases). V was cut by 7 bases and J by 5 bases, with 25 bases left in between. There are 16 residues in the CDR3. The V gene's germline CDR1 is SQVTM and CDR2 ANQGSEA. In DNA, the CDR3 is TGCAGCGGGGGGGTTTTTCCCCAAGAGGGTGAAGATACGCAGTATTTT. It yields the protein CSGGVFPQEGEDTQYF.

This clonotype was counted a few times. V is TRBV20-1 and J is TRBJ2-7; 9 bases align to TRBD2. The germline CDR1 and CDR2 sequences are DFQATT and SNEGSKA (reference sequence). The V and J ends lost 3 bases and 4 bases, in that order; junction bases with no gene match: 10. This CDR3 has 15 amino acids. The CDR3 is CSARVSGSVLYEQYF. CDR3 DNA sequence: TGCAGTGCTAGGGTTAGCGGGAGTGTTCTTTACGAGCAGTACTTC.